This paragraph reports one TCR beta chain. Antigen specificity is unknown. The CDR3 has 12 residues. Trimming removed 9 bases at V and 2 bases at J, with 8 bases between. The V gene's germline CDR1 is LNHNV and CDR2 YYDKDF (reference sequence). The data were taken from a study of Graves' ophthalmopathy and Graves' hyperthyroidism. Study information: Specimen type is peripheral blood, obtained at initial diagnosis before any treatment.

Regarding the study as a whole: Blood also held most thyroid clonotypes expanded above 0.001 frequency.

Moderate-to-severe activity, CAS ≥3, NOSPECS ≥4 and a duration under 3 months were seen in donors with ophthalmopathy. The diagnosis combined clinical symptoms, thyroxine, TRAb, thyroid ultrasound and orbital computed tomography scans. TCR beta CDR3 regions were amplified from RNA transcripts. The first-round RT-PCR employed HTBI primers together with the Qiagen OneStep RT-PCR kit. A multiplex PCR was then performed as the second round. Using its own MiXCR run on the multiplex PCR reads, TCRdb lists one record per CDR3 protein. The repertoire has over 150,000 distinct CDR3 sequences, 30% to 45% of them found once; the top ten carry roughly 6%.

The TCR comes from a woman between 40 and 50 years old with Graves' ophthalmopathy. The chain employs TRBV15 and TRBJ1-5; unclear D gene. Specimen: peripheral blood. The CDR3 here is CATTTGNQPQHF. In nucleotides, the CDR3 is TGTGCCACTACCACTGGCAATCAGCCCCAGCATTTT.